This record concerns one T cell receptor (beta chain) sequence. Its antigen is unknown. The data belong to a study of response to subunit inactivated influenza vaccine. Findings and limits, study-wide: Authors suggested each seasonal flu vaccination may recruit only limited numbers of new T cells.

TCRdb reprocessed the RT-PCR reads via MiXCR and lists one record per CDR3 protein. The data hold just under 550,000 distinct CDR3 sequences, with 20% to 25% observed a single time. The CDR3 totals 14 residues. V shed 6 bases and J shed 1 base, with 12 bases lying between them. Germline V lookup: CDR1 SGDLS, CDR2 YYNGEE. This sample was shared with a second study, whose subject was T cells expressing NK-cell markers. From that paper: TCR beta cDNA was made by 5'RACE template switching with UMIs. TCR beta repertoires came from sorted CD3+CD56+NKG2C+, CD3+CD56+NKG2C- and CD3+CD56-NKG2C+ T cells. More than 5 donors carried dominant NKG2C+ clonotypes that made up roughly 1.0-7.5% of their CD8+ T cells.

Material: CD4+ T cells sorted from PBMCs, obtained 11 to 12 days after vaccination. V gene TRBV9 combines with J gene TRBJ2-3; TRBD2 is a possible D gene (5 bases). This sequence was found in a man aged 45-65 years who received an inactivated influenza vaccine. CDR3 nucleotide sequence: TGTGCCAGCAACTTTGGCGGGCGCACAGATACGCAGTATTTT. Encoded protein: CASNFGGRTDTQYF.